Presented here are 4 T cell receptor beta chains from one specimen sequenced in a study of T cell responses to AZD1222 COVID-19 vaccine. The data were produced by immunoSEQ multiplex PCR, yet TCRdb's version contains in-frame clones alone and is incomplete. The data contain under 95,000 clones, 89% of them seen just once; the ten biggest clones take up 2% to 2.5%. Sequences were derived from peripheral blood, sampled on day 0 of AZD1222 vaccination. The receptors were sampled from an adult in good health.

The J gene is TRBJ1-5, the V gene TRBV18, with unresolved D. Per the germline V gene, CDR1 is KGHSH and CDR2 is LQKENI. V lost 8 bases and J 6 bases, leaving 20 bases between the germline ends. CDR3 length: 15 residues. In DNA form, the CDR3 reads TGTGCCAGCACGGACCCCACAAATGCGGGTCAGCCCCAGCATTTT. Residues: CASTDPTNAGQPQHF.

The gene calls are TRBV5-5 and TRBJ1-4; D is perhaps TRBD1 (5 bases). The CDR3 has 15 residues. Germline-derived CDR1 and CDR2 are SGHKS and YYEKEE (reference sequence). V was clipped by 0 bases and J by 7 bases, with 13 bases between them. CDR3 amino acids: CASSLERRGSEKLFF. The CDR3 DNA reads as TGTGCCAGCAGCTTGGAGAGGAGGGGTAGTGAAAAACTGTTTTTT.

The CDR3 sequence: CASSAPPSDSYGYTF. Here the CDR3 DNA reads TGTGCCAGCAGCGCCCCCCCTTCGGACAGCTATGGCTACACCTTC. The rearrangement joins TRBV5-6 to TRBJ1-2; a possible D gene is TRBD1 (6 bases). Germline V gene sequence: CDR1 SGHDT, CDR2 YYEEEE. The CDR3 is 15 residues long. V was pared by 4 bases and J by 4 bases, with 17 bases between. The full variable domain, completed using reference TRBV5-6 and TRBJ1-2, is DAGVTQSPTHLIKTRGQQVTLRCSPKSGHDTVSWYQQALGQGPQFIFQYYEEEERQRGNFPDRFSGHQFPNYSSELNVNALLLGDSALYLCASSAPPSDSYGYTFGSGTRLTVV.

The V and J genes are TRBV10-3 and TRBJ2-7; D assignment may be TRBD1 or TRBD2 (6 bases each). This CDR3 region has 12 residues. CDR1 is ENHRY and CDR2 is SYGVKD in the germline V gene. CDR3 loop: CAGGTRSYEQYF. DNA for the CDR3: TGTGCAGGGGGGACCCGCTCCTACGAGCAGTACTTC.